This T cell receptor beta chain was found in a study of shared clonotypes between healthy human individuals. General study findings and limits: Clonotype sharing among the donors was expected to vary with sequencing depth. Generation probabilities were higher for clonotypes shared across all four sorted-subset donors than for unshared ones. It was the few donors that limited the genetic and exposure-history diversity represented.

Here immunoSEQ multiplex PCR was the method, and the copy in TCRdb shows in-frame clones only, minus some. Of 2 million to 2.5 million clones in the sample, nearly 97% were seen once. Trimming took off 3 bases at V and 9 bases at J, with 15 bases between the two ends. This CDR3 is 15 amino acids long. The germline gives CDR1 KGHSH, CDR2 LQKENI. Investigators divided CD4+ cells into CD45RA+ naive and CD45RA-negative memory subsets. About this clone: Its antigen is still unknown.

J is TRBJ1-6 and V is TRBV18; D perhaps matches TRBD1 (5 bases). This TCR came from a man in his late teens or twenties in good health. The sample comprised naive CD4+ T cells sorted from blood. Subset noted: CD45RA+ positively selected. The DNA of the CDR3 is TGTGCCAGCTCACCGGGGCGGGGAGGAGGTTCACCCCTCCACTTT. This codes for CASSPGRGGGSPLHF.